The table lists the clone carrying this T cell receptor delta chain with many counts. What it binds is not known. The TCRdb protein, from a much larger clone, departs from this DNA's translation at residue 13, likely by read error; the protein shown derives from the DNA. The record originates from a study of γδ T cells in repeated Plasmodium falciparum infection. Study overall: Age- and gender-matched Australian children served as comparison for malaria-exposed Malian children. Study outcomes and limitations: Vdelta2-negative gammadelta repertoires appeared less diverse and less shared in Malian than Australian children. Vgamma9/Vdelta2+ repertoires stayed stably polyclonal over time and infection.

Bulk repertoires came from Vgamma9/Vdelta2+ or Vdelta2-negative gammadelta T cells flow-sorted from PBMC. TRG and TRD sequences were obtained from every sorted gammadelta sample. TCRdb re-analyzed the multiplex PCR reads via CATT. The sample yields tens of thousands of delta-chain clones, 0.9% to 1% seen once. The germline V gene has CDR1 GEAIGNYY and CDR2 EKD. This CDR3 has 15 amino acids. A V gene of TRDV2 was called, but no J gene was assigned; the D call of TRDD3 is as the table states it, not checked on the DNA. This clonotype was obtained from a pool of human donors (malaria-infected and uninfected, not separated). Sequencing used gamma-delta T cells from blood. CDR3: CACDYWGSQGDKPIF. The CDR3, as DNA: TGTGCCTGTGACTACTGGGGCTCCCAAGGGGATAAACCCATCTTT.